The 29 T cell receptor beta chains below all came from one sample that was sequenced in a study of blood T cell repertoires in COVID-19 (TCRdb year 2020). Receptor amplification or capture employed the immunoSEQ multiplex PCR assay. As stored in TCRdb, this immuneACCESS dataset retains in-frame rearrangements with V and J assigned. A fraction of the clones does not appear; measured against another copy, unresolved V genes explain less than half of the discrepancy, and the remainder lacks a known reason. In all, the sample holds approximately 170,000 clones, and roughly 93% of those were seen once. The ten largest account for roughly 5% of the sample. The sequencing sample was made of peripheral blood. These receptors all stem from a man aged 18 to 30 with COVID-19, enrolled during active disease.

The genes are TRBV9 and TRBJ2-3; D is possibly TRBD2 (5 bases). Germline V lookup: CDR1 SGDLS, CDR2 YYNGEE. CDR3 length equals 13 residues. The V end was cut by 4 bases, the J end by 2 bases, with 8 bases between. CDR3 nucleotides: TGTGCCAGCAGCCCCGGGGACACAGATACGCAGTATTTT. It specifies CASSPGDTDTQYF.

V usage is TRBV7-9 and J usage is TRBJ1-3; D is unresolved. The CDR3 is 17 amino acids. The V gene's germline CDR1 is SEHNR and CDR2 FQNEAQ (reference sequence). Trimming took off 1 base at V and 2 bases at J, with 15 bases between the two ends. CDR3 coding DNA: TGTGCCAGCAGCTTAGAGTCTCGATACCGCGCTGGAAACACCATATATTTT. This encodes CASSLESRYRAGNTIYF.

The V call is TRBV28, the J call TRBJ2-1; weak D call: TRBD2 (6 bases). The length of the CDR3 is 14 residues. Trimming shortened V by 2 bases and J by 7 bases, and 12 bases separated the two germline ends. Germline loops: CDR1 MDHEN, CDR2 SYDVKM. The chain's CDR3 is CASSLIGGINEQFF. The CDR3 bases are TGTGCCAGCAGTTTAATTGGCGGGATAAATGAGCAGTTCTTC.

The table lists this clone with a few counts. The chain carries TRBV21-1 and TRBJ1-2; whether TRBD1, the table's D call, matches the DNA was not checked. TRBV21-1 is a recognized pseudogene. The CDR3 consists of 15 residues. As DNA, the CDR3 is TGTGCCAGCAGCGAATCCGGGACAGAGGATTATGGCTACACCTTC. Translation: CASSESGTEDYGYTF.

This clone was detected only once. The J gene is TRBJ2-1, the V gene TRBV18; D is uncertain. V lost 3 bases to trimming and J lost 0 bases, with 15 bases between them. This CDR3 contains 17 residues. Germline CDR1 is KGHSH and CDR2 is LQKENI. CDR3 loop: CASSPLLGVSSYNEQFF. The DNA for the CDR3 is TGTGCCAGCTCACCCCTTTTGGGCGTCAGCTCCTACAATGAGCAGTTCTTC.

This chain uses TRBV4-3 with TRBJ2-3, with TRBD2 matching over 9 bases. The CDR3 is 18 amino acids. J was trimmed by 5 bases and V by 0 bases; bases with no gene match: 12. From germline, CDR1 is LGHNA and CDR2 YSLEER. The CDR3 bases are TGCGCCAGCAGCCAAGAAAGATTAGCGGGAGCCCCGGGAGATACGCAGTATTTT. Residues: CASSQERLAGAPGDTQYF.

The V call is TRBV11-3, the J call TRBJ2-1; 8 bases match TRBD2. V was clipped by 1 base and J by 1 base; unmatched bases: 3. The CDR3 contains 16 residues. The germline V gene encodes CDR1 SGHNT and CDR2 YENEEA. The CDR3 bases are TGTGCCAGCAGCTTAGGCGCTAGCGGGTCCTACAATGAGCAGTTCTTC. Its protein product is CASSLGASGSYNEQFF.

The chain is built from TRBV12-3 or TRBV12-4 and TRBJ2-7; weak D call: TRBD2 (6 bases). V was shortened by 3 bases and J by 11 bases, with 11 bases between the two germline ends. The length of the CDR3 is 11 residues. The CDR3, as DNA: TGTGCCAGCAGTTTTGGGGGGAGGAAGTACTTC. Translating gives CASSFGGRKYF.

This rearrangement joins TRBV6-2 or TRBV6-3 to TRBJ2-5, with D tentatively TRBD2 (5 bases). Trimming removed 4 bases at V and 5 bases at J, with 14 bases between. Germline V gene sequence: CDR1 MNHEY, CDR2 SVGEGT. CDR3 length equals 14 residues. CDR3: CASSSPGGWETQYF. The CDR3 nucleotides are TGTGCCAGCAGTTCCCCGGGCGGGTGGGAGACCCAGTACTTC.

This clone showed up just once. The chain has TRBV7-9 and TRBJ2-7; possible D gene TRBD1, 6 bases. The CDR3 is 17 amino acids. V was cut by 5 bases and J by 0 bases, with 20 bases left in between. CDR1 SEHNR and CDR2 FQNEAQ come from the germline V gene (reference sequence). DNA of the CDR3: TGTGCCAGCAGCCCCCCCGGGGCAGGGGAGTTCTCCTACGAGCAGTACTTC. Its protein is CASSPPGAGEFSYEQYF.

The chain is built from TRBV4-3 and TRBJ2-7; D gene unclear. This CDR3 region has 14 residues. V was trimmed by 0 bases and J by 4 bases, leaving 10 bases between them. In germline, CDR1 is LGHNA, CDR2 YSLEER. The CDR3 DNA follows: TGCGCCAGCAGCCAAGATCTGGCTGAATACGAGCAGTACTTC. Encoded protein: CASSQDLAEYEQYF.

The rearrangement links TRBV9 to TRBJ2-1, with unresolved D. V dropped 3 bases and J dropped 7 bases, with 8 bases sitting between them. Germline CDR1 and CDR2: SGDLS and YYNGEE. The CDR3 loop spans 12 amino acids. The CDR3 bases are TGTGCCAGCAGCGCCGTCGCGAATGAGCAGTTCTTC. Protein sequence: CASSAVANEQFF.

Regarding this clone: This CDR3 is also generated by other DNA sequences in the sample. The V gene is TRBV20-1, the J gene TRBJ1-1, with D possibly being TRBD1 (6 bases). The CDR3 totals 11 residues. V was cut by 6 bases and J by 3 bases, with 8 bases left in between. Germline V lookup: CDR1 DFQATT, CDR2 SNEGSKA (reference sequence). The CDR3 loop reads CSASGDTEAFF. In DNA, the CDR3 is TGCAGTGCCTCAGGGGACACTGAAGCTTTCTTT.

The rearrangement uses TRBV19 and TRBJ2-7; TRBD2 matches 10 bases. The CDR3 loop spans 16 amino acids. V dropped 1 base and J dropped 2; count of bases not matched to a gene: 5. In germline, CDR1 is LNHDA, CDR2 SQIVND (reference sequence). CDR3 in amino acids: CASSIASGRAPYEQYF. In nucleotides, the CDR3 is TGTGCCAGTAGTATAGCCAGCGGGAGGGCCCCCTACGAGCAGTACTTC. The whole variable domain, filled in from reference TRBV19 and TRBJ2-7, reads DGGITQSPKYLFRKEGQNVTLSCEQNLNHDAMYWYRQDPGQGLRLIYYSQIVNDFQKGDIAEGYSVSREKKESFPLTVTSAQKNPTAFYLCASSIASGRAPYEQYFGPGTRLTVT.

This clone came up a few times. The chain employs TRBV6-2 or TRBV6-3 and TRBJ2-1; 9 positions agree with TRBD1. Germline assignment: CDR1 MNHEY and CDR2 SVGEGT. V lost 6 bases, J lost 6 bases, and 6 bases stayed unmatched. This CDR3 is 14 amino acids long. For the CDR3, the DNA is TGTGCCAGCAGCCCTAGGACAGGGGTCAATGAGCAGTTCTTC. It yields the protein CASSPRTGVNEQFF.

The chain joins TRBV6-5 to TRBJ1-1; 9 nucleotides agree with TRBD1. J gave up 1 base and V 6 bases, and 6 bases lay outside the gene matches. CDR3 length: 15 amino acids. From germline, CDR1 is MNHEY and CDR2 SVGAGI. CDR3 protein: CASRAWDRENTEAFF. The CDR3 nucleotides read TGTGCCAGCAGGGCCTGGGACAGGGAGAACACTGAAGCTTTCTTT.

The chain uses TRBV6-5 and TRBJ2-7, with D unresolved. The CDR3 is made up of 14 amino acids. V was shortened by 3 bases and J by 2 bases, with 11 bases between the two germline ends. Germline CDR1 reads MNHEY; CDR2 reads SVGAGI. CDR3 in amino acids: CASSYGGSPYEQYF. The CDR3 region has the DNA TGTGCCAGCAGTTATGGCGGTAGCCCCTACGAGCAGTACTTC.

In this sample, this clone turned up a few times. The DNA of the CDR3 is TGCGCCAGCAGTGCCCTAGCGGCCACCGGGGAGCTGTTTTTT. Amino acids: CASSALAATGELFF. The chain links TRBV10-1 to TRBJ2-2; TRBD2 agrees at 7 bases. Trimming took 4 bases from V and 4 from J; bases not matched to a gene: 3. CDR3 length equals 14 residues. The germline V gene has CDR1 WNHNN and CDR2 SYGVQD (reference sequence).

V is TRBV6-5 and J is TRBJ2-2; D is undetermined. Looked up from germline, CDR1 is MNHEY and CDR2 is SVGAGI. The CDR3 loop spans 15 amino acids. Between the trimmed V and J ends, which lost 6 bases and 0 bases, there was a span of 11 bases. Here the CDR3 reads CASSPRQPNTGELFF. The CDR3 bases are TGTGCCAGCAGCCCGCGGCAGCCGAACACCGGGGAGCTGTTTTTT.

This chain uses TRBV15 with TRBJ1-2; a weak D match, TRBD1 (6 bases). CDR1 and CDR2 from the germline V gene are LNHNV and YYDKDF (reference sequence). The CDR3 has 15 amino acids. Trimming pared 1 base from V and 8 bases from J, leaving 17 bases between. CDR3 region: CATSRAASGVDGYTF. In DNA form, the CDR3 reads TGTGCCACCAGCAGAGCAGCTTCAGGGGTTGACGGCTACACCTTC.

The chain is built from TRBV7-2 and TRBJ2-1; D perhaps matches TRBD1 (7 bases). The CDR3 extends over 15 amino acids. V dropped 8 bases and J dropped 4 bases, with 18 bases sitting between them. Germline V CDR1 and CDR2: SGHTA, FQGNSA. CDR3 amino acids: CASARQGGLYNEQFF. CDR3 bases: TGTGCCAGCGCCCGGCAGGGGGGTTTGTACAATGAGCAGTTCTTC. The full variable domain, completed using reference TRBV7-2 and TRBJ2-1, is GAGVSQSPSNKVTEKGKDVELRCDPISGHTALYWYRQSLGQGLEFLIYFQGNSAPDKSGLPSDRFSAERTGGSVSTLTIQRTQQEDSAVYLCASARQGGLYNEQFFGPGTRLTVL.

In DNA form, the CDR3 reads TGTGCCTGGAGAAGGGACAGCAACACTGAAGCTTTCTTT. It encodes CAWRRDSNTEAFF. The V call is TRBV30, the J call TRBJ1-1; 7 nucleotides align to TRBD1. CDR1 GTSNPN and CDR2 SVGIG come from the germline V gene (reference sequence). The CDR3 sequence is 13 residues long. Trimming took 3 bases from V and 2 from J; bases not matched to a gene: 3.

CDR3 residues: CATSSGSRDNEQFF. The CDR3 DNA sequence: TGTGCCACCAGCAGTGGGTCGCGGGACAATGAGCAGTTCTTC. J is TRBJ2-1 and V is TRBV15; a weak D match, TRBD2 (5 bases). V was cut by 3 bases and J by 5 bases, with 11 bases left in between. The CDR3 has 14 amino acids. Looked up from germline, CDR1 is LNHNV and CDR2 is YYDKDF (reference sequence).

The genes are TRBV5-8 and TRBJ2-1; a weak D match, TRBD1 (8 bases). With 1 base removed from V and 5 bases from J, the gap between germline ends came to 19 bases. The CDR3 totals 17 residues. The germline V gene encodes CDR1 SGHTS and CDR2 YDEGEE. CDR3 nucleotides: TGTGCCAGCAGCTTGCACAGGGGGGGGAGGAAGAACAATGAGCAGTTCTTC. Translation gives CASSLHRGGRKNNEQFF.

This chain uses TRBV28 with TRBJ2-7; D ambiguous. Germline CDR1 and CDR2: MDHEN and SYDVKM. Trimming cost V 6 bases and J 1 base, with 16 bases left between them. The CDR3 loop spans 15 amino acids. The CDR3 bases are TGTGCCAGCAGCCTCTTTGGCCAGTATTCCTACGAGCAGTACTTC. Amino acid sequence: CASSLFGQYSYEQYF.

This clone turned up a few times. The V gene is TRBV11-2, the J gene TRBJ2-7; D gene unclear. Germline CDR1 reads SGHAT; CDR2 reads FQNNGV. Trimming pared 5 bases from V and 0 bases from J, leaving 8 bases between. CDR3 size: 13 residues. This CDR3 is CASSQWPSYEQYF. The CDR3 DNA reads TGTGCCAGCAGCCAGTGGCCCTCCTACGAGCAGTACTTC.

The gene calls are TRBV11-2 and TRBJ1-6; D might be TRBD1 (5 bases). Germline V lookup: CDR1 SGHAT, CDR2 FQNNGV. The CDR3 is 18 residues long. The V end was cut by 1 base, the J end by 7 bases, with 20 bases between. The DNA for the CDR3 is TGTGCCAGCAGCTTAGGGATCGGGGGGGAATTGTTAAATTCACCCCTCCACTTT. Its translation is CASSLGIGGELLNSPLHF.

This chain joins TRBV6-4 and TRBJ1-6, with TRBD1 matching 9 bases. In germline, CDR1 is MRHNA, CDR2 SNTAGT. V was pared by 5 bases and J by 7 bases, with 6 bases of the junction left unmatched. The CDR3 is 15 residues long. The CDR3, as DNA: TGTGCCAGCAGTCCTACTGGGACAGGGAATTCACCCCTCCACTTT. It codes for CASSPTGTGNSPLHF.

The rearrangement uses TRBV25-1 and TRBJ1-6; D uncertain. The CDR3 is made up of 13 amino acids. The V and J ends lost 5 bases and 6 bases respectively, with 8 bases between them. The germline V gene encodes CDR1 MGHDK and CDR2 SYGVNS. CDR3 nucleotides: TGTGCCAGCAGTACGGGTGGTAATTCACCCCTCCACTTT. It specifies CASSTGGNSPLHF.